This passage covers 31 T cell receptor beta chains from one sample sequenced in a study of blood T cells in healthy people across ages. PCR was performed a second time for roughly 6 to 12 cycles using a sample-barcoded 5' primer and a J-beta primer mix. TCRdb ran MiXCR on the 5' RACE reads and lists one entry per CDR3 protein. The sample consists of some 1.7 million distinct CDR3 sequences, roughly 27% of them appearing once. What was sequenced was blood. The source is a woman aged 25 to 45 in good health.

The genes are TRBV7-2 and TRBJ1-1; D gene uncertain. The V end was cut by 3 bases, the J end by 1 base, with 9 bases between. Germline V gene lookup returns CDR1 SGHTA and CDR2 FQGNSA. The CDR3 is 14 residues long. The DNA for the CDR3 is TGTGCCAGCAGCTTCAGGATGGGGAACACTGAAGCTTTCTTT. It encodes CASSFRMGNTEAFF.

In this sample, this clonotype turned up a few times. The chain uses TRBV6-2 or TRBV6-3 and TRBJ1-5, with TRBD1 as a possible D gene (6 bases). Between the trimmed V and J ends, which lost 7 bases and 4 bases, there was a span of 11 bases. CDR1 MNHEY and CDR2 SVGEGT come from the germline V gene. CDR3 length: 13 residues. CDR3 nucleotides: TGTGCCAGCAAGGAAGGGGGGAATCAGCCCCAGCATTTT. It translates to CASKEGGNQPQHF.

The CDR3 nucleotides read TGCAGTGCTAGAGATCGGTTGAGTGTCGAGCAGTACTTC. Translation gives CSARDRLSVEQYF. The chain couples TRBV20-1 to TRBJ2-7; no definite D call. This CDR3 contains 13 residues. The V end lost 0 bases, the J end lost 6 bases, and 12 bases lay between the germline ends. CDR1 DFQATT and CDR2 SNEGSKA come from the germline V gene (reference sequence).

The V and J genes are TRBV27 and TRBJ2-4; 13 bases are a match to TRBD2. Germline V gene data show CDR1 as MNHEY and CDR2 as SMNVEV (reference sequence). The length of the CDR3 is 20 residues. Trimming removed 6 bases from V and 1 base from J; junction bases left unmatched: 15. The CDR3 sequence is CASSEHGTSGISTAKNIQYF. The CDR3 DNA sequence: TGTGCCAGCAGCGAACATGGGACTAGCGGGATCTCTACCGCCAAAAACATTCAGTACTTC.

The chain links TRBV29-1 to TRBJ2-7, with unresolved D. In germline, CDR1 is SQVTM, CDR2 ANQGSEA. The V end was cut by 4 bases, the J end by 2 bases, with 12 bases between. There are 13 residues in the CDR3. CDR3 DNA: TGCAGCGTTGGAATTTCGATAACCTACGAGCAGTACTTC. This translates into CSVGISITYEQYF.

To note about this clonotype: A junction boundary mismatches the germline segment, possibly from a read error. The chain joins TRBV3-1 to TRBJ2-7; 9 nucleotides match TRBD1. Per the germline V gene, CDR1 is LGHDT and CDR2 is YNNKEL (reference sequence). The CDR3 totals 15 residues. The CDR3 sequence: CVSSRLGQGLYEQYF. CDR3 nucleotides: TGTGTCAGCAGCCGACTCGGACAGGGGCTCTACGAGCAGTACTTC.

CDR3 nucleotide sequence: TGCAGCGTTGATACTCGCGGACAGGGAAACACCGGGGAGCTGTTTTTT. It encodes CSVDTRGQGNTGELFF. This sequence joins TRBV29-1 and TRBJ2-2, with 8 bases identical to TRBD1. This CDR3 is built from 16 residues. The V gene's germline CDR1 is SQVTM and CDR2 ANQGSEA. Germline trimming cut 3 bases from V and 2 bases from J; bases unmatched to any gene: 8.

This clonotype was seen many times. This rearrangement joins TRBV6-5 to TRBJ2-7; D assignment may be TRBD1 or TRBD2 (5 bases each). V lost 11 bases and J 0 bases, leaving 11 bases between the germline ends. The CDR3 is 12 residues long. Per the germline V gene, CDR1 is MNHEY and CDR2 is SVGAGI. CDR3 coding DNA: TGTGCCGTGGGACGCATCTCCTACGAGCAGTACTTC. Encoded protein: CAVGRISYEQYF.

This clonotype was observed many times. The rearrangement links TRBV10-3 to TRBJ2-7; no clear D. The CDR3 has 14 residues. V was clipped by 8 bases and J by 3 bases, with 17 bases between them. Germline assignment: CDR1 ENHRY and CDR2 SYGVKD. The CDR3 region has the DNA TGTGCCATCGGCCACGCTTCGGGTTTCTACGAGCAGTACTTC. The encoded protein is CAIGHASGFYEQYF.

This clonotype showed up just a few times. Written as DNA, the CDR3 is TGTGCCAGCAGTTTCAACAGTGGCTACACCTTC. Translating gives CASSFNSGYTF. The chain employs TRBV28 and TRBJ1-2; no clear D. The V end lost 3 bases, the J end lost 7 bases, and 6 bases lay between the germline ends. Looked up from germline, CDR1 is MDHEN and CDR2 is SYDVKM. The CDR3 runs to 11 residues.

The chain uses TRBV3-1 and TRBJ2-1; 9 bases agree with TRBD2. Looked up from germline, CDR1 is LGHDT and CDR2 is YNNKEL (reference sequence). CDR3 size: 14 residues. Unmatched junction bases numbered 4, after V lost 4 bases and J lost 6 bases. The CDR3 sequence: CASSRRGGGNEQFF. As DNA, the CDR3 is TGTGCCAGCAGCCGGCGGGGGGGTGGCAATGAGCAGTTCTTC.

A word on this clonotype: This may arise from a read error, as a much more abundant clone is one base away. V and J are TRBV6-6 and TRBJ2-5; TRBD2 aligns across 14 bases. With the DNA end fitting TRBJ2-7 better, the J assignment may be wrong. CDR1 is MNHNY and CDR2 is SVGAGI in the germline V gene (reference sequence). This CDR3 contains 17 residues. CDR3 amino acids: CASSYSGTSGGVSEQYF. The CDR3 DNA sequence: TGTGCCAGCAGTTACTCCGGGACTAGCGGGGGAGTCAGCGAGCAGTACTTC.

This clonotype occurred many times. The rearrangement links TRBV7-8 to TRBJ2-4; TRBD2 agrees at 8 bases. The CDR3 spans 17 residues. The V and J ends lost 1 base and 0 bases, in that order; junction bases with no gene match: 5. The V gene's germline CDR1 is SGHVS and CDR2 FQNEAQ. CDR3 protein: CASSLERLAPAKNIQYF. The CDR3 bases are TGTGCCAGCAGCTTAGAACGACTAGCGCCAGCCAAAAACATTCAGTACTTC.

The chain employs TRBV20-1 and TRBJ1-4, with D tentatively TRBD1 (5 bases). The germline gives CDR1 DFQATT, CDR2 SNEGSKA (reference sequence). Trimming shortened V by 6 bases and J by 5 bases, and 19 bases separated the two germline ends. The CDR3 has 15 amino acids. The DNA of the CDR3 is TGCAGTGCCGGCATCACGGGGGGGGTAAATGAAAAACTGTTTTTT. This codes for CSAGITGGVNEKLFF.

The rearrangement links TRBV12-3 or TRBV12-4 to TRBJ2-5; TRBD2 matches 9 bases. J gave up 4 bases and V 6 bases, and 9 bases lay outside the gene matches. The CDR3 loop spans 15 amino acids. The CDR3 nucleotides are TGTGCCAGCAGGCGACTAGCGGTACGAGGAGAGACCCAGTACTTC. It encodes CASRRLAVRGETQYF.

The chain uses TRBV20-1 and TRBJ2-1; the match to TRBD2 covers 9 bases. J was trimmed by 7 bases and V by 3 bases; bases with no gene match: 10. Germline lookup yields CDR1 DFQATT and CDR2 SNEGSKA (reference sequence). This CDR3 comprises 15 residues. As DNA, the CDR3 is TGCAGTGCTAGTCTGGCGGGGGGGCTGGGGAATGAGCAGTTCTTC. It yields the protein CSASLAGGLGNEQFF.

This clonotype was picked up many times. V and J are TRBV5-1 and TRBJ2-4; no firm D call. Trimming cost V 2 bases and J 5 bases, with 11 bases left between them. This CDR3 is 14 amino acids long. Germline assignment: CDR1 SGHRS and CDR2 YFSETQ. CDR3 loop: CASSFGSTENIQYF. CDR3 in DNA: TGCGCCAGCAGCTTCGGCTCGACCGAAAACATTCAGTACTTC.

This clonotype was detected many times. The chain recombines TRBV29-1 with TRBJ2-5; D may be TRBD1 or TRBD2 (6 bases each). The CDR3 spans 13 residues. Trimming cost V 7 bases and J 0 bases, with 12 bases left between them. Germline values: CDR1 SQVTM, CDR2 ANQGSEA. CDR3 sequence (DNA): TGCAGCGGGGGGGCGGCGTACCAAGAGACCCAGTACTTC. Translating gives CSGGAAYQETQYF.

V and J are TRBV19 and TRBJ1-1; tentative D call: TRBD1 (6 bases). Germline CDR1 is LNHDA and CDR2 is SQIVND (reference sequence). This CDR3 region has 12 residues. With 6 bases removed from V and 10 bases from J, the gap between germline ends came to 15 bases. CDR3 sequence: CASSGDKVGAFF. CDR3 in DNA: TGTGCCAGTAGCGGGGACAAAGTGGGAGCTTTCTTT.

This chain links TRBV20-1 with TRBJ2-3; TRBD2 aligns across 8 bases. The germline gives CDR1 DFQATT, CDR2 SNEGSKA (reference sequence). V was pared by 1 base and J by 10 bases, with 10 bases of the junction left unmatched. The CDR3 has 14 residues. CDR3 amino acids: CSARVPSGSKAQYF. The DNA of the CDR3 is TGCAGTGCTAGAGTACCCAGCGGGAGCAAGGCGCAGTATTTT.

This clonotype came up once. A junction end diverges from the germline sequence, so it may reflect a read error. The rearrangement uses TRBV5-1 and TRBJ2-6; D might be TRBD2 (6 bases). The CDR3 sequence is 17 residues long. From germline, CDR1 is SGHRS and CDR2 YFSETQ. The CDR3 reads CASNLEKWAGGANVLTF. CDR3 sequence (DNA): TGCGCCAGCAACTTGGAAAAATGGGCGGGAGGGGCCAACGTCCTGACTTTC.

Concerning this clonotype itself: A much bigger clone sits one base away, suggesting this may be a read error. The rearrangement uses TRBV10-3 and TRBJ2-7, with TRBD1 as a possible D gene (6 bases). The J call may be in error: the DNA end matches TRBJ2-5 better. This CDR3 is built from 15 residues. The germline gives CDR1 ENHRY, CDR2 SYGVKD. CDR3 residues: CAISGIDRLGETQYF. CDR3 DNA sequence: TGTGCCATCAGTGGGATCGACAGGTTGGGAGAGACCCAGTACTTC.

The gene calls are TRBV27 and TRBJ1-1; D uncertain. V lost 8 bases and J lost 1, with 8 bases in between. The CDR3 contains 12 residues. The V gene's germline CDR1 is MNHEY and CDR2 SMNVEV (reference sequence). This CDR3 is CASHSSNTEAFF. In DNA, the CDR3 is TGTGCCAGCCACAGCTCGAACACTGAAGCTTTCTTT.

This clonotype was seen more than once but under ten times. The chain uses TRBV7-9 and TRBJ2-2; D not certain. This CDR3 is built from 15 residues. The V gene lost 3 bases and the J gene lost 5 bases, with 13 bases spanning the gap. Germline V lookup: CDR1 SEHNR, CDR2 FQNEAQ (reference sequence). The CDR3 region has the DNA TGTGCCAGCAGCTTCGGTGGGCAGACGACCGGGGAGCTGTTTTTT. Amino acid sequence: CASSFGGQTTGELFF.

Notes on this clonotype: It may be a read error: a sequence one base away is much more abundant. In nucleotides, the CDR3 is TGTGCCGTCAGTGAGACGGCCTTCCTCGAGACCCAGTACTTC. The encoded protein is CAVSETAFLETQYF. The J gene is TRBJ2-5, the V gene TRBV10-3, with no clear D. The CDR3 contains 14 residues. Per the germline V gene, CDR1 is ENHRY and CDR2 is SYGVKD.

In its sample, this clonotype was seen a few times. The chain combines TRBV28 with TRBJ1-2; D remains unclear. This CDR3 region has 11 residues. V was cut by 8 bases and J by 5 bases, with 9 bases left in between. Germline values: CDR1 MDHEN, CDR2 SYDVKM. The CDR3 spells CASRGWYGYTF. The CDR3, as DNA: TGTGCCAGCCGTGGATGGTATGGCTACACCTTC.

This clonotype was recorded at least ten times. The rearrangement uses TRBV7-2 and TRBJ2-5, with 11 bases matching TRBD2. Germline-derived CDR1 and CDR2 are SGHTA and FQGNSA. This CDR3 has 16 residues. After removal of 0 bases from V and 3 bases from J, the junction contained 3 bases not matched to a gene. The CDR3 here is CASSLALTSGEETQYF. The CDR3 coding sequence is TGTGCCAGCAGCTTAGCCCTGACTAGCGGGGAAGAGACCCAGTACTTC.

This chain joins TRBV7-3 and TRBJ1-1, with 7 bases aligning to TRBD1. In germline, CDR1 is SGHTA, CDR2 FQGTGA. Trimming took 5 bases from V and 4 from J; bases not matched to a gene: 4. The CDR3 totals 13 residues. CDR3 bases: TGTGCCAGCAGCGCGGCAGGGGGCACTGAAGCTTTCTTT. This codes for CASSAAGGTEAFF. The full variable domain, in which reference TRBV7-3 and TRBJ1-1 provide the parts outside the CDR3, is GAGVSQTPSNKVTEKGKYVELRCDPISGHTALYWYRQSLGQGPEFLIYFQGTGAADDSGLPNDRFFAVRPEGSVSTLKIQRTERGDSAVYLCASSAAGGTEAFFGQGTRLTVV.

This clonotype was seen a few times. The chain carries TRBV5-6 and TRBJ2-5; weak D call: TRBD1 (6 bases). Germline V gives CDR1 SGHDT, CDR2 YYEEEE. CDR3 length: 14 amino acids. Trimming removed 4 bases from V and 5 bases from J, with 15 bases in between. CDR3 coding DNA: TGTGCCAGCAGCATCCCACAGGGCGGGGAGACCCAGTACTTC. Protein: CASSIPQGGETQYF.

The V call is TRBV5-1, the J call TRBJ2-5; 8 positions match TRBD2. The J call may not be correct, given that the DNA end is closer to TRBJ2-7. This CDR3 has 15 residues. CDR1 and CDR2 (germline): SGHRS, YFSETQ. The CDR3 loop reads CASSLGTLAAYEQYF. The CDR3 DNA sequence: TGCGCCAGCAGCTTGGGGACACTAGCGGCCTACGAGCAGTACTTC.

The chain joins TRBV18 to TRBJ2-5, with no clear D. Gene TRBJ2-7 matches the end of the DNA better, so the J call may be wrong. Germline V CDR1 and CDR2: KGHSH, LQKENI. CDR3 length: 14 amino acids. CDR3 sequence reads: CASSPGTQTDEQYF. As DNA, the CDR3 is TGTGCCAGCTCACCCGGAACGCAAACGGACGAGCAGTACTTC.